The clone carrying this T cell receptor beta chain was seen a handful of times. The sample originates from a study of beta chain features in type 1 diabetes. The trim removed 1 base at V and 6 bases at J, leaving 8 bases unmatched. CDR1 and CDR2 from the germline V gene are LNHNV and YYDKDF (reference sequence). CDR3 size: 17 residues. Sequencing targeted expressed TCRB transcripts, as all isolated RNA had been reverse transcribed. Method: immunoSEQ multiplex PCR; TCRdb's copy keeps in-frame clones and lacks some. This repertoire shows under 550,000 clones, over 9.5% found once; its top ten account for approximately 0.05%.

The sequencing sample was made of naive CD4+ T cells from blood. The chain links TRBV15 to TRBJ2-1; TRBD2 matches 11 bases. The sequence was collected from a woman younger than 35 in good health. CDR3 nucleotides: TGTGCCACCAGCAGAGGGCTAGCGGGAGGACGAGGCAATGAGCAGTTCTTC. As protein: CATSRGLAGGRGNEQFF.